These T cell receptor beta chains were read from a single sample in a study of cytomegalovirus exposure and HLA in healthy donors. The protocol was immunoSEQ multiplex PCR, while the TCRdb copy is restricted to in-frame clones and leaves out a portion. Of roughly 120,000 clones listed, 79% are singletons. The sample was PBMCs. All receptors derive from a man aged 18 to 35 in good health and CMV-seronegative. Each CDR3 is given with its conserved first and last residue. The D gene is left open where the match is weak. Expanded clones get a size class; other rows say once, few or many, or leave the size out.

CDR3nt: TGTGCCAGCAGACGTCGAGATGGCAATCAGCCCCAGCATTTT; CDR3aa: CASRRRDGNQPQHF; v_gene: TRBV6-1; abundance: .; j_gene: TRBJ1-5; d_gene: .
CDR3nt: TGTGCCAGCAGCCGACGGCCAGGGAACACTGAAGCTTTCTTT; CDR3aa: CASSRRPGNTEAFF; v_gene: TRBV6-5; abundance: .; j_gene: TRBJ1-1; d_gene: .
CDR3nt: TGCGCCAGCAGCAGGACAGTTACAATCCAAGGGAACTATGGCTACACCTTC; CDR3aa: CASSRTVTIQGNYGYTF; v_gene: TRBV5-1; abundance: .; j_gene: TRBJ1-2; d_gene: .
CDR3nt: TGTGCCAGCAGGGGCCGAAGGACAGATACGCAGTATTTT; CDR3aa: CASRGRRTDTQYF; v_gene: TRBV21-1; abundance: once; j_gene: TRBJ2-3; d_gene: .
CDR3nt: TGTGCCAGCAGCTCCACCTCGACAGACCTCCTGGGCTACACCTTC; CDR3aa: CASSSTSTDLLGYTF; v_gene: TRBV14; abundance: .; j_gene: TRBJ1-2; d_gene: .
CDR3nt: TGTGCCAGCAGTTCAGACTGGAACACTGAAGCTTTCTTT; CDR3aa: CASSSDWNTEAFF; v_gene: TRBV27; abundance: .; j_gene: TRBJ1-1; d_gene: .
CDR3nt: TGTGCCAGCAGCTGGGGGGGGAACACTGAAGCTTTCTTT; CDR3aa: CASSWGGNTEAFF; v_gene: TRBV7-2; abundance: few; j_gene: TRBJ1-1; d_gene: .
CDR3nt: TGTGCCAGCAGCTTGGGGGCCCTCAACGGGATTGAGCAGTTCTTC; CDR3aa: CASSLGALNGIEQFF; v_gene: TRBV5-4; abundance: once; j_gene: TRBJ2-1; d_gene: .
CDR3nt: TGCGCCAGCAGCCACTTTTTAACAGGGGGCGACACTGAAGCTTTCTTT; CDR3aa: CASSHFLTGGDTEAFF; v_gene: TRBV4-1; abundance: .; j_gene: TRBJ1-1; d_gene: TRBD1
CDR3nt: TGTGCCAGCAGCCCCAGCGGGGCGGGGTACAATGAGCAGTTCTTC; CDR3aa: CASSPSGAGYNEQFF; v_gene: TRBV7-3; abundance: once; j_gene: TRBJ2-1; d_gene: TRBD2
CDR3nt: TGTGCCGGCGCGGGGGTCCCAATCTATGGCTACACCTTC; CDR3aa: CAGAGVPIYGYTF; v_gene: TRBV6-1; abundance: few; j_gene: TRBJ1-2; d_gene: .
CDR3nt: TGTGCCAGTAGGGGACAGGCGCAAAGGAACACTGAAGCTTTCTTT; CDR3aa: CASRGQAQRNTEAFF; v_gene: TRBV19; abundance: .; j_gene: TRBJ1-1; d_gene: TRBD1
CDR3nt: TGTGCCAGCAGCTTAAACACCCGTTGGCCCCTCAGCACAGATACGCAGTATTTT; CDR3aa: CASSLNTRWPLSTDTQYF; v_gene: TRBV7-9; abundance: .; j_gene: TRBJ2-3; d_gene: .
CDR3nt: TGTGCCAGCAGTTCGATCGCCGGGACTAGCGGTACTATTCAGTACTTC; CDR3aa: CASSSIAGTSGTIQYF; v_gene: TRBV6-6; abundance: .; j_gene: TRBJ2-4; d_gene: TRBD2
CDR3nt: TGTGCCAGCAGCTTAGGTAGCGGGAGGGGGTACAATGAGCAGTTCTTC; CDR3aa: CASSLGSGRGYNEQFF; v_gene: TRBV7-3; abundance: once; j_gene: TRBJ2-1; d_gene: TRBD2
CDR3nt: TGTGCCACCAGCAGAGACGGGGTCTCCTACAATGAGCAGTTCTTC; CDR3aa: CATSRDGVSYNEQFF; v_gene: TRBV15; abundance: .; j_gene: TRBJ2-1; d_gene: .
CDR3nt: TGCGCCAGCAGCTTTACTAGCGGGGGCCAAGAGACCCAGTACTTC; CDR3aa: CASSFTSGGQETQYF; v_gene: TRBV4-1; abundance: .; j_gene: TRBJ2-5; d_gene: TRBD2
CDR3nt: TGTGCCAGCACCAACCGACTAGCGGCAGGGGAGACCCAGTACTTC; CDR3aa: CASTNRLAAGETQYF; v_gene: TRBV6-6; abundance: .; j_gene: TRBJ2-5; d_gene: TRBD2
CDR3nt: TGTGCCAGCAGCTTAAATAGCGGGGAGCTGTTTTTT; CDR3aa: CASSLNSGELFF; v_gene: TRBV7-9; abundance: .; j_gene: TRBJ2-2; d_gene: .
CDR3nt: TGTGCCAGCAGCTCCCTTAGCGGGAGGACTGGGGAGCTGTTTTTT; CDR3aa: CASSSLSGRTGELFF; v_gene: TRBV7-3; abundance: once; j_gene: TRBJ2-2; d_gene: TRBD2
CDR3nt: TGTGCCAGCAGACTAGGACTGTATGGCTACACCTTC; CDR3aa: CASRLGLYGYTF; v_gene: TRBV6-1; abundance: .; j_gene: TRBJ1-2; d_gene: .
CDR3nt: TGTGCCAGCAGCCCCAGGACTAGCGGGAGTAGCATGAGCTCCTACAATGAGCAGTTCTTC; CDR3aa: CASSPRTSGSSMSSYNEQFF; v_gene: TRBV7-6; abundance: .; j_gene: TRBJ2-1; d_gene: TRBD2
CDR3nt: TGCGCCAGCAGCTCAACTAGCGGAGATCTCAATGAGCAGTTCTTC; CDR3aa: CASSSTSGDLNEQFF; v_gene: TRBV5-1; abundance: once; j_gene: TRBJ2-1; d_gene: TRBD2
CDR3nt: TGTGCCAGTAGCCTAGCGGGAATGGGAGAGACCCAGTACTTC; CDR3aa: CASSLAGMGETQYF; v_gene: TRBV9; abundance: .; j_gene: TRBJ2-5; d_gene: TRBD2
CDR3nt: TGTGCCAGCAGTTACGCCACAGGGGGGAGTACTGAAGCTTTCTTT; CDR3aa: CASSYATGGSTEAFF; v_gene: TRBV6-5; abundance: once; j_gene: TRBJ1-1; d_gene: TRBD1